The present TCR beta chain was sequenced within a study of early T cells in non-severe SARS-CoV-2 infection. Study summary: Alpha and beta chains were unpaired, from unsorted whole-blood bulk RNA. Study-wide results and caveats: In VDJdb matching, anti-spike CD8 responses were favored while private and CD4 specificities went missing.

Unique molecular identifiers were affixed to single, distinct cDNA molecules. TCRdb recomputed calls from the 5' RACE reads with MiXCR, one row per CDR3 protein. The data hold about 64,000 distinct CDR3 sequences, with around 4.6% observed a single time. The germline V gene has CDR1 SEHNR and CDR2 FQNEAQ (reference sequence). The CDR3 loop spans 16 amino acids. V lost 4 bases to trimming and J lost 9 bases; unmatched junction nucleotides: 13. Regarding this clonotype: No antigen is known for it.

The source material was whole blood. The TCR was taken from an adult who was a healthcare worker with PCR-confirmed SARS-CoV-2 infection or an uninfected control (not recorded which). J is TRBJ2-1 and V is TRBV7-9, with 9 bases fitting TRBD2. CDR3 sequence (DNA): TGTGCCAGCAGCTACCCCGCGACTAGCGGTAGTTTTGAGCAGTTCTTC. As protein: CASSYPATSGSFEQFF.